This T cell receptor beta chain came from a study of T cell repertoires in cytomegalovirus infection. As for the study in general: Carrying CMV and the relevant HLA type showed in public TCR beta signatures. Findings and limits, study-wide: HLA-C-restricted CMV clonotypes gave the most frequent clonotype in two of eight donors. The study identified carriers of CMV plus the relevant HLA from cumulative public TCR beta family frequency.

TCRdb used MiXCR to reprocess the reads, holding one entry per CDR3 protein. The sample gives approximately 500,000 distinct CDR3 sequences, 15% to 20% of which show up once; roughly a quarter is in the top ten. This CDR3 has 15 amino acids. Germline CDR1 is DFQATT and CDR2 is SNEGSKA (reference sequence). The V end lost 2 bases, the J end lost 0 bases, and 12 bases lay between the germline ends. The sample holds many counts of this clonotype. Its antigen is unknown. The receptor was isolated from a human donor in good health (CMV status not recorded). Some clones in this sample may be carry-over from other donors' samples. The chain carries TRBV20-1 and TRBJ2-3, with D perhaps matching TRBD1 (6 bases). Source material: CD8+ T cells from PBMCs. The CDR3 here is CSARWDKGSTDTQYF. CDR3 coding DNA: TGCAGTGCTAGATGGGACAAAGGAAGCACAGATACGCAGTATTTT.